The following is a TCR beta chain sequence with its context. Its antigen is currently not known. Base qualities were left out, and no much larger clone turns up one base away. The sample originates from a study of Graves' ophthalmopathy and Graves' hyperthyroidism (dated by TCRdb to the late 2010s). General notes on the study: Hyperthyroidism was considered stable if no progression to ophthalmopathy occurred within 18 months of follow-up. The study used TCR beta repertoire signatures to distinguish Graves' ophthalmopathy from Graves' hyperthyroidism and to predict progression to ophthalmopathy. In total, some 140 blood samples were TCR-sequenced: approximately 42 ophthalmopathy, some 75 hyperthyroidism and about 17 hyperthyroidism-to-ophthalmopathy patients. To explore V-J signatures distinguishing ophthalmopathy from hyperthyroidism, a discovery set of 100 patients (roughly 45 ophthalmopathy, about 57 stable hyperthyroidism) was enrolled. An independent validation cohort was composed of some 19 hyperthyroidism patients and more than 15 patients who later progressed from hyperthyroidism to ophthalmopathy. In roughly 6 hyperthyroidism patients, the T-cell repertoires found in thyroid tissue were compared with those found in blood. Once sampling was done, hyperthyroidism patients were given methimazole at a starting dose of 30 mg daily, while ophthalmopathy patients were given high-dose intravenous methylprednisolone. Beyond this particular receptor, the publication reports: Sample size was not predetermined statistically, and investigators were not blinded to group allocation. Among expanded thyroid clonotypes with frequency above 0.001, most also showed up in blood, which suggests that blood repertoires may reflect the thyroid immune response. Ophthalmopathy was separated from stable hyperthyroidism by the 13-signature model with about 89% sensitivity and just under 84% specificity in cross-validation and with 80%/75% in the test set. In validation, the model predicted ophthalmopathy progression with more than 70% sensitivity and 72% to 80% specificity; fewer than 15 predicted patients were CT-confirmed with GO in a median of approximately six months.

Looking up the germline V gene yields CDR1 SQVTM and CDR2 ANQGSEA. From the cysteine up to the phenylalanine, the CDR3 has a length of 10 residues. This entry keeps only the CDR3 DNA: 30 bases, framed from base 1. V is clipped by 8 bases and J by 7 bases, and the sequence between their germline boundaries is 11 bases long. The hyperthyroidism patients were 18 to 65 years old and newly diagnosed, with a disease duration of less than 2 months. Patients with other autoimmune diseases, uncontrolled infections, pregnancy or lactation were excluded. Diagnosis relied on clinical symptoms, serum thyroxine, TRAb, thyroid ultrasound and orbital computed tomography. Total RNA was extracted with Trizol reagent and quality-checked on an Agilent 2100 Bioanalyzer. For repertoire sequencing, the TCR beta CDR3 regions were amplified from RNA transcripts. A first-round RT-PCR used HTBI primers with the Qiagen OneStep RT-PCR kit, followed by a second-round multiplex PCR, size selection and purification. The libraries underwent paired-end sequencing with 100 bp reads on an Illumina HiSeq2000. The study's own analysis went as follows. SOAPnuke was used to process the reads, removing any read that contained adapters or uncalled bases, had a mean Phred below 15, or lacked an exact match to the constant primer or identifier. High-quality paired reads were merged with COPE v1.2.5. Unique nucleotide sequences were defined as clonotypes and aligned to IMGT TRB V, D and J references using MiTCR v1.1. The analysis was limited to V-J combinations with a frequency above 0.0001, which together covered just over 98% of the repertoires. For each V-J combination, a TCR clonal expansion and chaos score was defined as the ratio of F50 clonal expansion to chaos observed in the TCRdist matrix. Features were reduced by Welch's t-statistics and random forest to 10 to 15 V-J combinations, which fed a naive Bayes classifier. Thyroid-blood repertoire similarity was quantified with the Morisita-Horn index. TCRdb reworked the public reads: Q25 trimming with fastp, MiXCR clone assembly, productive beta chains retained. Rows are unified per CDR3 protein, each entry keeping the most common DNA and genes. TCRdb, not the original authors, processed these V and J calls. In this sample the table shows around 1,000,000 distinct CDR3 sequences, about two fifths of which occur a single time. The ten largest clones capture 11% of the sample.

This TCR was recovered from an adult man with Graves' hyperthyroidism. The sequence links TRBV29-1 to TRBJ1-2; there is no confident call for the D gene. The sample consisted of peripheral blood or thyroid tissue (not recorded which). The nucleotide sequence is given as TGCAGCCAAGATCGGTCTGGCTACACCTTC. This encodes CSQDRSGYTF.